A selection of T cell receptor beta chains follows, all from one sample in a study of T cell repertoires in cytomegalovirus infection. Their antigens are not known. TCRdb processed the reads anew with MiXCR; each CDR3 protein has one entry. Of approximately 89,000 distinct CDR3 sequences listed, roughly a quarter were seen once; the top ten hold roughly 50%. Sequenced material: CD8+ T cells from cultured PBMCs, taken from culture after CMV antigen stimulation. Every receptor here comes from a human donor in good health (CMV status not recorded). Some clones in this sample may be carry-over from other donors' samples. Both conserved end residues are part of each CDR3. A D gene is named only where the DNA matches it firmly. Some rows mark clone size as missing; the rest say once, few, many or name a class of expanded clone.

.	.	TRBV5-1	TRBJ2-5	TGCGCCAGCAGCTTGTCTAGGATTGGGGAGACCCAGTACTTC	CASSLSRIGETQYF
.	TRBD2	TRBV20-1	TRBJ2-7	TGCAGTGCTATGACTAGCGGGAGGCAGTACGAGCAGTACTTC	CSAMTSGRQYEQYF
.	.	TRBV28	TRBJ1-4	TGTGCCAGCAACTTGGGCAGGGTTCGACGACCGACGGACGGTTCGGTGCGATTT	CASNLGRVRRPTDGSVRF
.	TRBD1	TRBV5-4	TRBJ2-7	TGTGCCAGCAGCTCTAAGGGGACAGGGGGGGAAGTGCAGTACTTC	CASSSKGTGGEVQYF
once	TRBD2	TRBV25-1	TRBJ2-7	TGTGCCAGCAGTCCCAGCGGGGGTTCCTACGAGCAGTACTTC	CASSPSGGSYEQYF
many	.	TRBV7-9	TRBJ2-3	TGTGCCAGCAGCTTAGTCGGGACCACCACAGATACGCAGTATTTT	CASSLVGTTTDTQYF
.	TRBD2	TRBV9	TRBJ2-1	TGTGCCAGCAGCTCCCCCCGGGTGCCTAGCGGGGGGGGTCGGGGGAATGAGCAGTTCTTC	CASSSPRVPSGGGRGNEQFF
.	.	TRBV4-3	TRBJ2-7	TGCGCCAGCAGCCAAGCCTCCGGTGAGGGCTACGAGCAGTACTTC	CASSQASGEGYEQYF
many	.	TRBV7-9	TRBJ2-3	TGTGCCAGCAGCTTACAAGATACGCAGTATTTT	CASSLQDTQYF
.	TRBD1	TRBV2	TRBJ2-1	TGTGCCAGCAGCGTTAACCCGGGACAGGCTTCCTACAATGAGCAGTTCTTC	CASSVNPGQASYNEQFF
.	.	TRBV10-1	TRBJ2-1	TGCGCCAGCAGGATTGACGCGCGACAGCTTCCCCGAGGGAAGTTCTTC	CASRIDARQLPRGKFF
.	TRBD2	TRBV11-1	TRBJ2-7	TGTGCCAGCAGCGAGGGACTAGCGGGGTCCTACGAGCAGTACTTC	CASSEGLAGSYEQYF
.	.	TRBV12-3/TRBV12-4	TRBJ2-2	TGTGCCAGCAGTTTTAGCGCCACCGGGGAGCTGTTTTTT	CASSFSATGELFF
.	.	TRBV11-2	TRBJ1-1	TGTGCCAGCAGCTTAGGGGGGGGACCTAACACTGAAGCTTTCTTT	CASSLGGGPNTEAFF
few	TRBD1	TRBV12-3/TRBV12-4	TRBJ2-3	TGTGCCAGCAGCCGACAGGGAACAGATACGCAGTATTTT	CASSRQGTDTQYF
many	TRBD1	TRBV5-1	TRBJ1-5	TGCGCCAGCAGCTTGCGCTCGGGACAGGGGCTTTATAGCAATCAGCCCCAGCATTTT	CASSLRSGQGLYSNQPQHF
many	TRBD2	TRBV7-8	TRBJ2-7	TGTGCCAGCAGTTCTAGCGGGGGGTCGACCGGGGAGCAGTACTTC	CASSSSGGSTGEQYF
.	.	TRBV29-1	TRBJ1-1	TGCAGCGCTGGTGGGATGGAAGCTTTCTTT	CSAGGMEAFF
few	TRBD1	TRBV27	TRBJ1-3	TGTGCCAGCAAGAAGGACAGGGGAACTGGAAACACCATATATTTT	CASKKDRGTGNTIYF
many	.	TRBV5-4	TRBJ2-7	TGTGCCAGCAGCTCAGGACAGAGGGCGTACTTC	CASSSGQRAYF
.	TRBD1	TRBV7-9	TRBJ2-5	TGTACCAGCAGCTTAGAGGAGACAGGGAGTCGGGAGACCCAGTACTTC	CTSSLEETGSRETQYF
few	TRBD1	TRBV28	TRBJ1-4	TGTGCCAGCAGTTTGGCGGGACAGTCCGAAAAACTGTTTTTT	CASSLAGQSEKLFF
.	.	TRBV5-6	TRBJ2-7	TGTGCCAGCAGCTTGGAGGGACCTGAGCAGTACTTC	CASSLEGPEQYF
few	.	TRBV5-6	TRBJ2-7	TGTGCCAGCACCCTAGGGGTGGGGGGCTACGAGCAGTACTTC	CASTLGVGGYEQYF
few	TRBD2	TRBV19	TRBJ2-2	TGTGCCAGTAGATACGGGTCACTAGCGGGGGGAACGACGAACACCGGGGAGCTGTTTTTT	CASRYGSLAGGTTNTGELFF
.	.	TRBV10-2	TRBJ2-3	TGCGCCAGCTTCTTTAGCAATATGGGCACAGATACGCAGTATTTT	CASFFSNMGTDTQYF
.	.	TRBV6-1	TRBJ2-7	TGTGCCAGCAGTGGACCCCGGGACCCTTACGAGCAGTACTTC	CASSGPRDPYEQYF
.	.	TRBV6-6	TRBJ1-4	TGTGCCAGCTCGTTAGAGTTCGGGGAAAAACTGTTTTTT	CASSLEFGEKLFF
many	.	TRBV6-1	TRBJ2-7	TGTGCCAGCAGTGAAGCAGTGGGCAGTTTGGAGCAGTACTTC	CASSEAVGSLEQYF
few	.	TRBV7-9	TRBJ1-2	TGTGCCAGCAGCTCTAGAGACAGGATAGATTATGGCTACACCTTC	CASSSRDRIDYGYTF
.	TRBD2	TRBV6-6	TRBJ2-3	TGTGCCAGCAGTTACGGGGAGCGGGGGAGCACAGATACGCAGTATTTT	CASSYGERGSTDTQYF
many	TRBD2	TRBV12-3/TRBV12-4	TRBJ2-1	TGTGCCAGCAGTTTAGAATTAGCGGGAGCCTCCTACAATGAGCAGTTCTTC	CASSLELAGASYNEQFF
.	TRBD2	TRBV12-3/TRBV12-4	TRBJ2-7	TGTGCCAGCAGTTTCGGGGGGGGGCCGGGTGAGCAGTACTTC	CASSFGGGPGEQYF
.	.	TRBV18	TRBJ2-4	TGTGCCAGCTCACCACCGGACGGGATAGCCAAAAACATTCAGTACTTC	CASSPPDGIAKNIQYF
few	.	TRBV4-1	TRBJ1-5	TGCGCCAGCAGCCAAGAATTTGGAAACATTTTTCAGCCCCAGCATTTT	CASSQEFGNIFQPQHF
.	.	TRBV29-1	TRBJ2-5	TGCAGCGTTGAAGGTGTGGGAATAGAGACCCAGTACTTC	CSVEGVGIETQYF
.	.	TRBV6-1	TRBJ2-7	TGTGCCAGCAGTGAAGCTCGGGGAAGCTCCTACGAGCAGTACTTC	CASSEARGSSYEQYF
few	.	TRBV6-6	TRBJ1-2	TGTGCCAGCACCCTAACCGGGGTCGGCTACACCTTC	CASTLTGVGYTF
many	TRBD1	TRBV7-8	TRBJ2-7	TGTGCCAGCAGCTTAGAGGGGACAGACTCCTACGAGCAGTACTTC	CASSLEGTDSYEQYF
few	TRBD1	TRBV11-2	TRBJ1-1	TGTGCCAGCAGACAGGGGGCAGGCACTGAAGCTTTCTTT	CASRQGAGTEAFF
.	.	TRBV7-8	TRBJ2-7	TGTGCCAGCAGCTTAGTGGAGGCAGGCCGACGGTTTGACTACGAGCAGTACTTC	CASSLVEAGRRFDYEQYF
few	.	TRBV6-5	TRBJ1-4	TGTGCCAGCAGTCCCCGGGCAGGGGAAGGAGAACTGTTTTTT	CASSPRAGEGELFF
.	TRBD2	TRBV9	TRBJ2-7	TGTGCCAGCAGCCCGACGGGACTAGCGGGAGGGCCTACCTTCGAGCAGTACTTC	CASSPTGLAGGPTFEQYF
.	.	TRBV13	TRBJ2-7	TGTGCCAGCAGCTTACAGGGCCGGGCGCCCTACGAGCAGTACTTC	CASSLQGRAPYEQYF
many	TRBD2	TRBV2	TRBJ2-1	TGTGCCATGCCGGATGAGGGCGGGAGTCGGAATGAGCAGTTCTTC	CAMPDEGGSRNEQFF
.	.	TRBV6-6	TRBJ2-7	TGTGCCAGCATCCAGGGGTACGAGCAGTACTTC	CASIQGYEQYF
.	.	TRBV7-1	TRBJ1-2	TGTGCCAGCAGCTTAGGTGGGCTGGCTGGCTACACCTTC	CASSLGGLAGYTF
.	.	TRBV7-9	TRBJ2-7	TGTGCCAGCAGCCCGGTTTTGTCCGAGCAGTACTTC	CASSPVLSEQYF
few	TRBD2	TRBV5-4	TRBJ2-1	TGTGCCAGCAGCGGAGGGCTAGCGGAAACCCCGAGCAATGAGCAGTTCTTC	CASSGGLAETPSNEQFF
many	.	TRBV12-3/TRBV12-4	TRBJ2-5	TGTGCCAGCAGTTTGTTAGGGGGGGCCCAAGAGACCCAGTACTTC	CASSLLGGAQETQYF
.	.	TRBV29-1	TRBJ2-4	TGCAGCGTTGAAGATAGAGGGCCGAAGGAGAAGATAAACATTCAGTACTTC	CSVEDRGPKEKINIQYF
.	.	TRBV5-1	TRBJ1-1	TGCGCCAGCAGCTTGGATGGGGCCGAAGCTTTCTTT	CASSLDGAEAFF
.	TRBD1	TRBV9	TRBJ2-6	TGTGCCAGCAGCGTAGCTCTAACAGGGGGCGCATCTGGCTCTGGGGCCAACGTCCTGACTTTC	CASSVALTGGASGSGANVLTF
few	TRBD1	TRBV6-1	TRBJ1-4	TGTGCCAGCAGTCCTACAGGGGGCGGTGAAAAACTGTTTTTT	CASSPTGGGEKLFF
.	.	TRBV5-1	TRBJ1-1	TGCGCCAGCAGCCCCTGGGGGAACACTGAAGCTTTCTTT	CASSPWGNTEAFF
.	.	TRBV27	TRBJ2-1	TGTGCCAGGACTATGACCTACAATGAGCAGTTCTTC	CARTMTYNEQFF
few	TRBD1	TRBV11-2	TRBJ2-3	TGTGCCAGCAGCCCTACCGGGACAGACACAGATACGCAGTATTTT	CASSPTGTDTDTQYF
few	.	TRBV15	TRBJ1-5	TGTGCCACCAGCAGAACGGTAGGAACGAATCAGCCCCAGCATTTT	CATSRTVGTNQPQHF
few	TRBD2	TRBV6-1	TRBJ2-1	TGTGCCACTCATGGGATAGCGGGGGGGCTGAGCTCCTACAATGAGCAGTTCTTC	CATHGIAGGLSSYNEQFF